The clone carrying this T cell receptor beta chain has just a few counts. The germline gene is not matched at one end of the junction; a read error may be the cause. Primers used in a second PCR of roughly 6 to 11 cycles were a sample-barcoded 5' primer and a J-beta primer mix. TCRdb reprocessed the 5' RACE reads via MiXCR and lists one record per CDR3 protein. The data show about 760,000 distinct CDR3 sequences, just under 25% seen once. These data belong to a study of blood T cells in healthy people across ages. The germline CDR1 and CDR2 sequences are SEHNR and FQNEAQ (reference sequence). This CDR3 has 13 amino acids. A further study also used this sample, focusing on T cells of mothers and their children.

The sequenced sample consisted of blood. The chain combines TRBV7-9 with TRBJ1-1, with TRBD1 as a possible D gene (6 bases). The clonotype originates from a boy between 5 and 17 years old in good health. The CDR3 reads CVSRVQGNTEAFF. The CDR3 DNA sequence: TGTGTCAGCAGAGTACAGGGGAACACTGAAGCTTTCTTT.